Listed below are T cell receptor beta chains from one sample, sequenced in a study of blood T cell repertoires in COVID-19. Sequenced by immunoSEQ multiplex PCR; TCRdb stores in-frame clones only, minus some. The sample has 100,000 or so clones, more than 70% seen once. Sequencing was performed on peripheral blood. The receptors shown here come from a woman in her thirties with acute or convalescent COVID-19. Both conserved end residues are part of each CDR3. The order of the fields is CDR3 length, D gene, clone size, V gene, J gene, CDR3 DNA, CDR3 protein. D genes are given only for firm matches. Clone sizes are given selectively: once, few, many, or a class where the clone is expanded.

len: 14; d_gene: TRBD1; abundance: -; v_gene: TRBV5-1; j_gene: TRBJ1-1; CDR3nt: TGCGCCAGCAGCGTGGACAGGCCGAACACTGAAGCTTTCTTT; CDR3aa: CASSVDRPNTEAFF
len: 13; d_gene: -; abundance: -; v_gene: TRBV3-1/TRBV3-2; j_gene: TRBJ2-1; CDR3nt: TGTGCCAGCAGCCAAGTGGGCTCAGATGAGCAGTTCTTC; CDR3aa: CASSQVGSDEQFF
len: 15; d_gene: TRBD1; abundance: -; v_gene: TRBV15; j_gene: TRBJ1-5; CDR3nt: TGTGCCACCAGCAGTACCGGACAGGGCAATCAGCCCCAGCATTTT; CDR3aa: CATSSTGQGNQPQHF
len: 14; d_gene: -; abundance: -; v_gene: TRBV7-3; j_gene: TRBJ2-1; CDR3nt: TGTGCCAGCAGCTCCGAGTTTTCCTACAATGAGCAGTTCTTC; CDR3aa: CASSSEFSYNEQFF
len: 14; d_gene: TRBD1; abundance: -; v_gene: TRBV28; j_gene: TRBJ2-7; CDR3nt: TGTGCCAGCAGCATACAGGGGGCCTCCAACGAGCAGTACTTC; CDR3aa: CASSIQGASNEQYF
len: 13; d_gene: -; abundance: -; v_gene: TRBV30; j_gene: TRBJ1-1; CDR3nt: TGTGCCTGGGCCAGGGTGCTGAACACTGAAGCTTTCTTT; CDR3aa: CAWARVLNTEAFF
len: 12; d_gene: -; abundance: -; v_gene: TRBV10-3; j_gene: TRBJ1-4; CDR3nt: TGTGCCATCAGTGGGGAGGATGAAAAACTGTTTTTT; CDR3aa: CAISGEDEKLFF
len: 15; d_gene: TRBD1; abundance: -; v_gene: TRBV18; j_gene: TRBJ1-4; CDR3nt: TGTGCCAGCTCATTTTCGACAGGGTATAATGAAAAACTGTTTTTT; CDR3aa: CASSFSTGYNEKLFF
len: 14; d_gene: -; abundance: -; v_gene: TRBV5-6; j_gene: TRBJ1-3; CDR3nt: TGTGCCAGCAGCTCGGAGGTTTCTGGAAACACCATATATTTT; CDR3aa: CASSSEVSGNTIYF
len: 13; d_gene: -; abundance: -; v_gene: TRBV4-1; j_gene: TRBJ1-5; CDR3nt: TGCGCCAGCAGCCAAGGGCGGGATCAGCCCCAGCATTTT; CDR3aa: CASSQGRDQPQHF
len: 15; d_gene: TRBD2; abundance: -; v_gene: TRBV2; j_gene: TRBJ2-3; CDR3nt: TGTGCCAGCAGTAAAAGCGGGGGGGCCTTTAATACGCAGTATTTT; CDR3aa: CASSKSGGAFNTQYF
len: 13; d_gene: -; abundance: -; v_gene: TRBV7-2; j_gene: TRBJ1-2; CDR3nt: TGTGCCAGCAGCTTAGGAACAGCCTATGGCTACACCTTC; CDR3aa: CASSLGTAYGYTF
len: 15; d_gene: TRBD1; abundance: -; v_gene: TRBV10-3; j_gene: TRBJ1-2; CDR3nt: TGTGCCATCAGTCCCGGGACAGGGGGCGGCTATGGCTACACCTTC; CDR3aa: CAISPGTGGGYGYTF
len: 13; d_gene: -; abundance: -; v_gene: TRBV14; j_gene: TRBJ2-1; CDR3nt: TGTGCCAGCAGCCAGGAGAATTACAATGAGCAGTTCTTC; CDR3aa: CASSQENYNEQFF
len: 13; d_gene: -; abundance: -; v_gene: TRBV28; j_gene: TRBJ2-7; CDR3nt: TGTGCCAGCAGTCCCTCCGTTACAGGGACGCAGTACTTC; CDR3aa: CASSPSVTGTQYF
len: 15; d_gene: TRBD2; abundance: -; v_gene: TRBV28; j_gene: TRBJ2-3; CDR3nt: TGTGCCAGCAGTTTAGCGGGGGGGCGGGCAGATACGCAGTATTTT; CDR3aa: CASSLAGGRADTQYF
len: 16; d_gene: TRBD1; abundance: once; v_gene: TRBV5-8; j_gene: TRBJ1-2; CDR3nt: TGTGCCAGCAGACCCACAGGGGGGCCCCTTTACTATGGCTACACCTTC; CDR3aa: CASRPTGGPLYYGYTF
len: 21; d_gene: TRBD2; abundance: once; v_gene: TRBV2; j_gene: TRBJ2-3; CDR3nt: TGTGCCAGCAGTGCAGGACCATTACTAGAGCGGGGGGAAAAAAGCACAGATACGCAGTATTTT; CDR3aa: CASSAGPLLERGEKSTDTQYF
len: 15; d_gene: TRBD1; abundance: few; v_gene: TRBV28; j_gene: TRBJ2-7; CDR3nt: TGTGCCAGCAGTTTATCTCAGGGACAGGGCTCTGCGCAGTACTTC; CDR3aa: CASSLSQGQGSAQYF
len: 11; d_gene: -; abundance: few; v_gene: TRBV20-1; j_gene: TRBJ2-3; CDR3nt: TGCAGTGCTAGGAGGACAGATACGCAGTATTTT; CDR3aa: CSARRTDTQYF
len: 15; d_gene: TRBD2; abundance: -; v_gene: TRBV18; j_gene: TRBJ2-1; CDR3nt: TGTGCCAGCTCATCCAGCGGGGGGGCCATGGGAGAGCAGTTCTTC; CDR3aa: CASSSSGGAMGEQFF
len: 13; d_gene: -; abundance: once; v_gene: TRBV5-5; j_gene: TRBJ2-5; CDR3nt: TGTGCCAGCAGCTCACGGGGCCAAGAGACCCAGTACTTC; CDR3aa: CASSSRGQETQYF
len: 14; d_gene: -; abundance: -; v_gene: TRBV7-9; j_gene: TRBJ1-2; CDR3nt: TGTGCCAGCAGCCCCCCGCAGGGGTACTATGGCTACACCTTC; CDR3aa: CASSPPQGYYGYTF
len: 18; d_gene: TRBD1; abundance: -; v_gene: TRBV4-1; j_gene: TRBJ1-5; CDR3nt: TGCGCCAGCAGCCAAGCCCCGACAGGGACGAATAGCAATCAGCCCCAGCATTTT; CDR3aa: CASSQAPTGTNSNQPQHF
len: 14; d_gene: -; abundance: -; v_gene: TRBV30; j_gene: TRBJ1-6; CDR3nt: TGTGCCTGGCAGTGGAGGTCCTATAATTCACCCCTCCACTTT; CDR3aa: CAWQWRSYNSPLHF
len: 13; d_gene: -; abundance: few; v_gene: TRBV6-5; j_gene: TRBJ2-3; CDR3nt: TGTGCCAGCAGTTACCGAACTAGTGTTACGCAGTATTTT; CDR3aa: CASSYRTSVTQYF
len: 16; d_gene: TRBD2; abundance: once; v_gene: TRBV7-3; j_gene: TRBJ2-3; CDR3nt: TGTGCCAGCAGCTTAAGTCCGGGACTAGGCACAGATACGCAGTATTTT; CDR3aa: CASSLSPGLGTDTQYF
len: 14; d_gene: -; abundance: many; v_gene: TRBV10-1; j_gene: TRBJ2-1; CDR3nt: TGCGCCAGCAGTCCAGACAACACCTACAATGAGCAGTTCTTC; CDR3aa: CASSPDNTYNEQFF
len: 14; d_gene: -; abundance: -; v_gene: TRBV28; j_gene: TRBJ2-3; CDR3nt: TGTGCCAGCAGTTTTTCCCAGGGCCCAGATACGCAGTATTTT; CDR3aa: CASSFSQGPDTQYF
len: 14; d_gene: -; abundance: -; v_gene: TRBV9; j_gene: TRBJ2-7; CDR3nt: TGTGCCAGCACCTCAGGGATAGGCTCCTACGAGCAGTACTTC; CDR3aa: CASTSGIGSYEQYF
len: 15; d_gene: TRBD1; abundance: -; v_gene: TRBV24-1; j_gene: TRBJ2-3; CDR3nt: TGTGCCACCAGTGATTTGTTGGGACAGGGGGATACGCAGTATTTT; CDR3aa: CATSDLLGQGDTQYF
len: 18; d_gene: TRBD2; abundance: -; v_gene: TRBV11-2; j_gene: TRBJ2-3; CDR3nt: TGTGCCAGCAGCTCGGGACTAGCGGGGGGGTTGGGCACAGATACGCAGTATTTT; CDR3aa: CASSSGLAGGLGTDTQYF
len: 13; d_gene: -; abundance: -; v_gene: TRBV7-2; j_gene: TRBJ2-1; CDR3nt: TGTGCCAGCAGGTTTACTAGGGACAATGAGCAGTTCTTC; CDR3aa: CASRFTRDNEQFF
len: 14; d_gene: TRBD1; abundance: -; v_gene: TRBV28; j_gene: TRBJ1-2; CDR3nt: TGTGCCAGCAGTGGGGACAGGGGGGGCTATGGCTACACCTTC; CDR3aa: CASSGDRGGYGYTF
len: 14; d_gene: -; abundance: once; v_gene: TRBV6-5; j_gene: TRBJ2-2; CDR3nt: TGTGCCAGCACGTCCGGGATTTCCACCGGGGAGCTGTTTTTT; CDR3aa: CASTSGISTGELFF
len: 17; d_gene: TRBD2; abundance: -; v_gene: TRBV29-1; j_gene: TRBJ2-3; CDR3nt: TGCAGCGTTCGGGGGAGGGAATACAGGAGGTCCACAGATACGCAGTATTTT; CDR3aa: CSVRGREYRRSTDTQYF
len: 15; d_gene: TRBD1; abundance: once; v_gene: TRBV5-8; j_gene: TRBJ1-3; CDR3nt: TGTGCCAGCAGCAGCCCAAGGGGGCCTGGAAACACCATATATTTT; CDR3aa: CASSSPRGPGNTIYF
len: 15; d_gene: -; abundance: -; v_gene: TRBV19; j_gene: TRBJ1-1; CDR3nt: TGTGCCAGTACTCCGATTGGACTTTTTGCCACTGAAGCTTTCTTT; CDR3aa: CASTPIGLFATEAFF
len: 15; d_gene: TRBD1; abundance: -; v_gene: TRBV24-1; j_gene: TRBJ1-5; CDR3nt: TGTGCCACCAGTGGGACAGGGGTTAGTAATCAGCCCCAGCATTTT; CDR3aa: CATSGTGVSNQPQHF
len: 14; d_gene: -; abundance: -; v_gene: TRBV28; j_gene: TRBJ2-7; CDR3nt: TGTGCCAGCAGTTCCTCCGTCGTGGCTTACGAGCAGTACTTC; CDR3aa: CASSSSVVAYEQYF
len: 11; d_gene: -; abundance: few; v_gene: TRBV10-1; j_gene: TRBJ1-3; CDR3nt: TGCGCCAGCAGCAACGGGAACACCATATATTTT; CDR3aa: CASSNGNTIYF
len: 11; d_gene: -; abundance: -; v_gene: TRBV12-3/TRBV12-4; j_gene: TRBJ2-7; CDR3nt: TGTGCCAGCAGCTTCTCCTACGAGCAGTACTTC; CDR3aa: CASSFSYEQYF
len: 15; d_gene: -; abundance: -; v_gene: TRBV5-1; j_gene: TRBJ1-1; CDR3nt: TGCGCCAGCAGCTTTGACCCAGGGATGAACACTGAAGCTTTCTTT; CDR3aa: CASSFDPGMNTEAFF
len: 15; d_gene: -; abundance: -; v_gene: TRBV5-6; j_gene: TRBJ1-2; CDR3nt: TGTGCCAGCAGCTTGACAGGGACCAAATACTATGGCTACACCTTC; CDR3aa: CASSLTGTKYYGYTF
len: 15; d_gene: TRBD1; abundance: -; v_gene: TRBV7-9; j_gene: TRBJ1-2; CDR3nt: TGTGCCAGCAGCTTAGCAGGGACAGGGAGCTATGGCTACACCTTC; CDR3aa: CASSLAGTGSYGYTF
len: 17; d_gene: TRBD1; abundance: -; v_gene: TRBV9; j_gene: TRBJ1-3; CDR3nt: TGTGCCAGCAGCTCACGGACAGGGCCCCACTCTGGAAACACCATATATTTT; CDR3aa: CASSSRTGPHSGNTIYF
len: 14; d_gene: TRBD1; abundance: -; v_gene: TRBV3-1/TRBV3-2; j_gene: TRBJ1-4; CDR3nt: TGTGCCAGCAGCGGCCGGGACAGCGGTGGAAAACTGTTTTTT; CDR3aa: CASSGRDSGGKLFF
len: 15; d_gene: TRBD1; abundance: once; v_gene: TRBV19; j_gene: TRBJ2-1; CDR3nt: TGTGCCAGTAGTATCCGGACAGGGAAGGTCAATGAGCAGTTCTTC; CDR3aa: CASSIRTGKVNEQFF
len: 15; d_gene: TRBD1; abundance: -; v_gene: TRBV2; j_gene: TRBJ2-7; CDR3nt: TGTGCCAGCAGTGAAGGGCTGACAGGGGGGTACGAGCAGTACTTC; CDR3aa: CASSEGLTGGYEQYF
len: 15; d_gene: TRBD2; abundance: -; v_gene: TRBV10-2; j_gene: TRBJ2-4; CDR3nt: TGCGCCAGCAGTGAGGTCGGGGGGGCCCAAAACATTCAGTACTTC; CDR3aa: CASSEVGGAQNIQYF
len: 14; d_gene: -; abundance: -; v_gene: TRBV7-8; j_gene: TRBJ2-3; CDR3nt: TGTGCCAGCAGCCGGGGAGTGCCCACAGATACGCAGTATTTT; CDR3aa: CASSRGVPTDTQYF
len: 14; d_gene: TRBD1; abundance: -; v_gene: TRBV9; j_gene: TRBJ2-7; CDR3nt: TGTGCCAGCAGCGTAGGGACAGGTCCTTACGAGCAGTACTTC; CDR3aa: CASSVGTGPYEQYF
len: 13; d_gene: -; abundance: -; v_gene: TRBV30; j_gene: TRBJ1-5; CDR3nt: TGTGCCTGGAGTGTCAACGGGAGACAGCCCCAGCATTTT; CDR3aa: CAWSVNGRQPQHF
len: 12; d_gene: TRBD1; abundance: -; v_gene: TRBV7-3; j_gene: TRBJ1-2; CDR3nt: TGTGCCAGCAGATCCGCAGGGGGAGGCTACACCTTC; CDR3aa: CASRSAGGGYTF
len: 13; d_gene: TRBD1; abundance: few; v_gene: TRBV4-1; j_gene: TRBJ1-1; CDR3nt: TGCGCCAGCAGCCCGACAGGGAACAGTGAAGCTTTCTTT; CDR3aa: CASSPTGNSEAFF
len: 12; d_gene: TRBD2; abundance: -; v_gene: TRBV10-3; j_gene: TRBJ2-7; CDR3nt: TGTGCCTCCGGGGCGGGGGGTTACGAGCAGTACTTC; CDR3aa: CASGAGGYEQYF
len: 15; d_gene: -; abundance: -; v_gene: TRBV5-1; j_gene: TRBJ1-4; CDR3nt: TGCGCCAGCCAGTCGGGGGAACAGCTGTGGGAAAAACTGTTTTTT; CDR3aa: CASQSGEQLWEKLFF
len: 14; d_gene: TRBD1; abundance: -; v_gene: TRBV27; j_gene: TRBJ1-2; CDR3nt: TGTGCCAGCAGTGGGGACAGGGGATTATATGGCTACACCTTC; CDR3aa: CASSGDRGLYGYTF
len: 14; d_gene: TRBD1; abundance: -; v_gene: TRBV7-2; j_gene: TRBJ1-3; CDR3nt: TGTGCCAGCAGCACAGGGGGCGTCGGAAACACCATATATTTT; CDR3aa: CASSTGGVGNTIYF